Listed below are T cell receptor beta chains from one sample, sequenced in a study of T cell responses to AZD1222 COVID-19 vaccine. The repertoire was sequenced with immunoSEQ multiplex PCR; TCRdb's copy has only in-frame clones and lacks some. The sample includes about 120,000 clones, around 91% of them seen just once. The sample here was peripheral blood, taken on day 0 of AZD1222 vaccination. Source of these receptors: an adult in good health. CDR3s include the opening cysteine and the closing phenylalanine or tryptophan. Each record gives: clone size, J gene, D gene, V gene, CDR3 DNA, CDR3 protein. D genes are given only for firm matches. Clone size is given for some rows only: seen once, a few or many times, or a class if the clone is expanded.

. | TRBJ2-7 | TRBD2 | TRBV24-1 | TGTGCCACCAGTGACCCGGGGGGCGAGCAGTACTTC | CATSDPGGEQYF
. | TRBJ2-1 | . | TRBV29-1 | TGCAGCGTTAACGAGCGATACTCCTACAATGAGCAGTTCTTC | CSVNERYSYNEQFF
. | TRBJ1-5 | TRBD1 | TRBV2 | TGTGCCAGCAGTGCTAGGGACAGGGGGGGCAATCAGCCCCAGCATTTT | CASSARDRGGNQPQHF
. | TRBJ2-7 | . | TRBV4-3 | TGCGCCAGCAGCCAAGAAACCGGCTACTCCCCCTACGAGCAGTACTTC | CASSQETGYSPYEQYF
. | TRBJ2-3 | . | TRBV25-1 | TGTGCCAGCACCTCTGGGGTAGATACGCAGTATTTT | CASTSGVDTQYF
. | TRBJ1-3 | TRBD1 | TRBV19 | TGTGCCAGTAGTCGACGACAGGGGCAGAGCTCTGGAAACACCATATATTTT | CASSRRQGQSSGNTIYF
. | TRBJ2-3 | TRBD2 | TRBV5-6 | TGTGCCAGCAGCTCGAGTACTAGCGGGCTGGGGGCAGATACGCAGTATTTT | CASSSSTSGLGADTQYF
. | TRBJ1-2 | . | TRBV19 | TGTGCCACACAGGGTTTTGGCTATGGCTACACCTTC | CATQGFGYGYTF
. | TRBJ1-2 | TRBD1 | TRBV23-1 | TGCGCCAGCAGTCAATCGGGCAGGACAGGGAACTATGGCTACACCTTC | CASSQSGRTGNYGYTF
. | TRBJ2-2 | TRBD1 | TRBV9 | TGTGCCAGCAGTGAACGACAGGGGCCGAGAACCGGGGAGCTGTTTTTT | CASSERQGPRTGELFF
. | TRBJ2-7 | . | TRBV9 | TGTGCCAGCAGCGCGTACACCGGGACCGACGAGCAGTACTTC | CASSAYTGTDEQYF
. | TRBJ1-4 | . | TRBV4-1 | TGCGCCAGCAGCCAATTACGAAGTGAAAAACTGTTTTTT | CASSQLRSEKLFF
. | TRBJ2-5 | . | TRBV27 | TGTGCCAGCAGTCGAGCGTACCCCCGGGGGCTGGAGACCCAGTACTTC | CASSRAYPRGLETQYF
. | TRBJ1-2 | . | TRBV9 | TGTGCCAGCAGCTTAACAGGGATGGGCAACTATGGCTACACCTTC | CASSLTGMGNYGYTF
. | TRBJ1-2 | . | TRBV5-1 | TGCGCCAGCAGCTTGGGGTTACAGGGTAACTATGGCTACACCTTC | CASSLGLQGNYGYTF
. | TRBJ2-3 | . | TRBV4-1 | TGCGCCAGCAGCCCTATATATGGGGACACAGATACGCAGTATTTT | CASSPIYGDTDTQYF
. | TRBJ2-2 | . | TRBV4-3 | TGCGCCAGCAGCCAAGATAGGCAGGGAGGCGGGGAGCTGTTTTTT | CASSQDRQGGGELFF
. | TRBJ1-1 | . | TRBV12-5 | TGTGCTAGTGCAATGACAGTCCTAGGGGAAGCTTTCTTT | CASAMTVLGEAFF
. | TRBJ1-2 | . | TRBV28 | TGTGCCAGCAGTTTTTCCCCAGTAAGCTATGGCTACACCTTC | CASSFSPVSYGYTF
. | TRBJ2-3 | . | TRBV4-3 | TGCGCCAGCAGCCAAGGGCCTCAGGAGAGAGATACGCAGTATTTT | CASSQGPQERDTQYF
. | TRBJ1-2 | . | TRBV4-3 | TGCGCCAGCAGCCAAGACGCCGGGGTGACGTATAATGGCTACACCTTC | CASSQDAGVTYNGYTF
. | TRBJ1-5 | . | TRBV14 | TGTGCCAGCAGCCAAGGGAATCAGCCCCAGCATTTT | CASSQGNQPQHF
. | TRBJ2-5 | TRBD2 | TRBV18 | TGTGCCAGCTCACCCCCAGCGGGGCAAGAGACCCAGTACTTC | CASSPPAGQETQYF
. | TRBJ1-1 | . | TRBV9 | TGTGCCAGCAGCGTAGGAGGGGAGGTCACTGAAGCTTTCTTT | CASSVGGEVTEAFF
few | TRBJ1-1 | . | TRBV27 | TGTGCCAGCAGTAAAGGGACCAGGGGCACTGAAGCTTTCTTT | CASSKGTRGTEAFF
. | TRBJ1-5 | . | TRBV7-9 | TGTGCCAGCAGCTCCGACAGGCCCAATCAGCCCCAGCATTTT | CASSSDRPNQPQHF
. | TRBJ1-1 | . | TRBV18 | TGTGCCAGCTCCCCCCCCGGGAGGGAGACTGAAGCTTTCTTT | CASSPPGRETEAFF
. | TRBJ1-5 | . | TRBV19 | TGTGCCAGTAGTCAGGACAGACTAAATCAGCCCCAGCATTTT | CASSQDRLNQPQHF